Listed here are 23 T cell receptor beta chains from one sample, sequenced in a study of blood T cell repertoires in COVID-19. The table came from immunoSEQ multiplex PCR; TCRdb's copy has only in-frame clones and leaves some out. The table records around 310,000 clones, roughly nine tenths of them present only once. Input material: PBMCs or T cells enriched from blood (not recorded which). These receptors were taken from a woman in her twenties or thirties who had recovered from COVID-19.

CDR3 sequence: CSVVSREKLFF. CDR3 in DNA: TGCAGCGTTGTTAGTCGCGAAAAACTGTTTTTT. The chain employs TRBV29-1 and TRBJ1-4; unclear D gene. The CDR3 loop spans 11 amino acids. V was pared by 4 bases and J by 8 bases, with 8 bases between. Germline CDR1 and CDR2: SQVTM and ANQGSEA.

The chain couples TRBV20-1 to TRBJ1-3; D call uncertain. This CDR3 spans 11 amino acids. Germline V gene data show CDR1 as DFQATT and CDR2 as SNEGSKA (reference sequence). Trimming left V 0 bases short and J 11 bases short, with 8 bases between. The CDR3 nucleotides are TGCAGTGCTAGAGAGGCGGTAGCCATATATTTT. Translation gives CSAREAVAIYF.

V gene TRBV30 combines with J gene TRBJ2-6, with TRBD1 as a possible D gene (5 bases). The CDR3 has 17 residues. Looked up from germline, CDR1 is GTSNPN and CDR2 is SVGIG (reference sequence). Trimming pared 4 bases from V and 0 bases from J, leaving 16 bases between. CDR3 coding DNA: TGTGCCTGGATTAGAGACAGAGTAAGCTCTGGGGCCAACGTCCTGACTTTC. Protein sequence: CAWIRDRVSSGANVLTF.

The chain couples TRBV6-5 to TRBJ1-1; D not certain. V shed 7 bases and J shed 5 bases, with 17 bases lying between them. CDR1 is MNHEY and CDR2 is SVGAGI in the germline V gene. The CDR3 loop spans 14 amino acids. The CDR3 DNA sequence: TGTGCCAGCACCTACGGACCGGGCGGGACTGAAGCTTTCTTT. It specifies CASTYGPGGTEAFF.

The CDR3 nucleotides read TGCGCCAGCAGCCGGTCCCGGGACAGGGACACTAGCACAGATACGCAGTATTTT. It yields the protein CASSRSRDRDTSTDTQYF. The chain couples TRBV5-1 to TRBJ2-3; 9 bases are a match to TRBD1. In germline, CDR1 is SGHRS, CDR2 YFSETQ. The CDR3 loop spans 18 amino acids. With V trimmed by 4 bases and J by 0 bases, 12 bases remained unmatched.

The CDR3 DNA sequence: TGTGCCAGCAGTTTAGCGGGAAAGTTCGGAGCTGGGCGAGGTAATTCACCCCTCCACTTT. It is translated as CASSLAGKFGAGRGNSPLHF. This sequence joins TRBV28 and TRBJ1-6; D is ambiguous. The CDR3 runs to 20 residues. Per the germline V gene, CDR1 is MDHEN and CDR2 is SYDVKM. Trimming took 2 bases from V and 6 from J, leaving 26 bases between them.

Turning to this clone: The sample carries other DNA sequences with the same CDR3. The V gene is TRBV18, the J gene TRBJ1-6; D may be TRBD1 (5 bases). The V gene's germline CDR1 is KGHSH and CDR2 LQKENI. The CDR3 consists of 15 residues. V lost 2 bases and J lost 1, with 6 bases in between. This chain's CDR3 is CASSPDSSYNSPLHF. CDR3 sequence (DNA): TGTGCCAGCTCACCAGACAGTTCCTATAATTCACCCCTCCACTTT.

The chain links TRBV2 to TRBJ2-2; tentative D call: TRBD2 (5 bases). Germline CDR1 and CDR2: SNHLY and FYNNEI. CDR3 size: 14 residues. V was trimmed by 10 bases and J by 5 bases, leaving 17 bases between them. The CDR3 reads CATSVEAWTGELFF. The CDR3 nucleotides read TGTGCCACTTCGGTGGAGGCGTGGACCGGGGAGCTGTTTTTT.

The chain employs TRBV7-2 and TRBJ1-2, with D maybe TRBD1 (5 bases). This CDR3 comprises 15 residues. Germline V CDR1 and CDR2: SGHTA, FQGNSA. Trimming took 4 bases from V and 8 from J, leaving 20 bases between them. In DNA form, the CDR3 reads TGTGCCAGCAGCTCCATCGACGGGGGGATCGGAGGCTACACCTTC. Residues: CASSSIDGGIGGYTF.

The V call is TRBV28, the J call TRBJ1-3, with unresolved D. The germline CDR1 and CDR2 sequences are MDHEN and SYDVKM. This CDR3 spans 15 amino acids. V dropped 5 bases and J dropped 0 bases, with 11 bases sitting between them. The CDR3 loop is CASSLQYHSGNTIYF. CDR3 nucleotide sequence: TGTGCCAGCAGTCTACAGTATCACTCTGGAAACACCATATATTTT.

The chain is built from TRBV1 and TRBJ2-3; the DNA was not compared with TRBD2, the D call given in the table. TRBV1 has pseudogene status. The length of the CDR3 is 15 residues. The CDR3 sequence: CTSSQVLAGVDTQYF. The CDR3 DNA reads as TGCACCAGCAGCCAAGTTCTAGCGGGAGTTGATACGCAGTATTTT.

As concerns this clone: This same CDR3 is encoded by further DNA sequences in the sample. This rearrangement joins TRBV27 to TRBJ1-2, with 12 positions matching TRBD1. The CDR3 consists of 15 residues. Germline V gene lookup returns CDR1 MNHEY and CDR2 SMNVEV (reference sequence). The V segment lost 4 bases and the J segment 5 bases; nucleotides outside the gene matches: 5. In nucleotides, the CDR3 is TGTGCCAGCAGTTCGGGACAGGGGGCGGGGTATGGCTACACCTTC. It specifies CASSSGQGAGYGYTF.

V usage is TRBV7-9 and J usage is TRBJ1-1; D not resolved. The CDR3 has 14 amino acids. Germline V gives CDR1 SEHNR, CDR2 FQNEAQ (reference sequence). V was pared by 5 bases and J by 9 bases, with 19 bases between. The CDR3 loop is CASSEVGLEKKAFF. The CDR3 coding sequence is TGTGCCAGCAGCGAGGTTGGCCTCGAGAAGAAAGCTTTCTTT.

The chain uses TRBV5-1 and TRBJ2-7; D uncertain. The V gene's germline CDR1 is SGHRS and CDR2 YFSETQ. V lost 0 bases and J lost 3, with 7 bases in between. The CDR3 contains 13 residues. The CDR3 nucleotides read TGCGCCAGCAGCTTGGCCCCAGTCTACGAGCAGTACTTC. It codes for CASSLAPVYEQYF.

The table lists this clone with a count of one. V gene TRBV19 combines with J gene TRBJ1-5; 11 nucleotides match TRBD1. J lost 5 bases, V lost 4 bases, and 7 bases had no gene match. This CDR3 has 16 amino acids. From germline, CDR1 is LNHDA and CDR2 SQIVND (reference sequence). The CDR3 DNA reads as TGTGCCAGTAGTAGCGGACAGGGGGCGTTTCATCAGCCCCAGCATTTT. Encoded protein: CASSSGQGAFHQPQHF.

CDR3: CASSVTGGWERIYNEQFF. The CDR3 DNA is TGTGCCAGCAGTGTGACAGGGGGCTGGGAGCGGATCTACAATGAGCAGTTCTTC. V usage is TRBV6-2 or TRBV6-3 and J usage is TRBJ2-1, with 10 bases aligning to TRBD1. The V gene end was trimmed by 5 bases and the J gene end by 3 bases; junction bases not matched to a gene: 13. The CDR3 extends over 18 amino acids. CDR1 MNHEY and CDR2 SVGEGT come from the germline V gene.

The table lists this clone with a count of one. The chain carries TRBV19 and TRBJ1-1; 8 bases align to TRBD1. Germline V gives CDR1 LNHDA, CDR2 SQIVND (reference sequence). V gave up 6 bases and J gave up 6 bases; unmatched junction bases: 9. This CDR3 is built from 14 residues. The DNA of the CDR3 is TGTGCCAGTAGGTTGACAGGGGATTTCCCTGAAGCTTTCTTT. Residues: CASRLTGDFPEAFF.

The rearrangement links TRBV11-2 to TRBJ1-2; no definite D call. This CDR3 is built from 14 residues. V was cut by 2 bases and J by 3 bases, with 10 bases left in between. The V gene's germline CDR1 is SGHAT and CDR2 FQNNGV. In DNA, the CDR3 is TGTGCCAGCAGCTTATCCGGGGTTCACTATGGCTACACCTTC. Its protein is CASSLSGVHYGYTF.

This chain links TRBV3-1 (or the pseudogene TRBV3-2) with TRBJ2-1, with 8 bases identical to TRBD2. Germline CDR1 reads LGHDT; CDR2 reads YNNKEL (reference sequence). CDR3 size: 16 residues. V shed 4 bases and J 6 bases; nucleotides not matched to a gene: 11. Here the CDR3 reads CASSPWAPGGPNEQFF. The CDR3 region has the DNA TGTGCCAGCAGCCCCTGGGCGCCGGGAGGGCCCAATGAGCAGTTCTTC.

This clone was counted a single time. The chain uses TRBV28 and TRBJ2-7, with D possibly matching TRBD1 (6 bases). This CDR3 is built from 13 residues. Germline V gives CDR1 MDHEN, CDR2 SYDVKM. V was cut by 2 bases and J by 5 bases, with 10 bases left in between. The chain's CDR3 is CASSLPGAHEQYF. CDR3 in DNA: TGTGCCAGCAGTTTACCAGGGGCCCACGAGCAGTACTTC.

This clone has just a few counts. This chain uses TRBV19 with TRBJ1-1, with 7 bases lining up with TRBD1. The CDR3 is made up of 13 amino acids. Germline V gene lookup returns CDR1 LNHDA and CDR2 SQIVND (reference sequence). Trimming removed 7 bases from V and 4 bases from J; junction bases left unmatched: 6. The CDR3 DNA reads TGTGCCAGTAATGAAGGGGGCCTCACTGAAGCTTTCTTT. This sequence encodes CASNEGGLTEAFF.

This chain uses TRBV9 with TRBJ2-5; 8 bases are shared with TRBD1. This CDR3 is 14 amino acids long. Germline CDR1 reads SGDLS; CDR2 reads YYNGEE. J lost 4 bases, V lost 3 bases, and 5 bases had no gene match. CDR3 nucleotides: TGTGCCAGCAGCGCAACAGGGGGTGTAGAGACCCAGTACTTC. Protein sequence: CASSATGGVETQYF.

This rearrangement joins TRBV2 to TRBJ2-1; 10 nucleotides agree with TRBD2. After removal of 8 bases from V and 8 bases from J, the junction contained 9 bases not matched to a gene. This CDR3 contains 14 residues. CDR1 SNHLY and CDR2 FYNNEI come from the germline V gene. CDR3 nucleotides: TGTGCCAGCTTCTCAGCGGGAGGGCCTCATGAGCAGTTCTTC. It codes for CASFSAGGPHEQFF.